This T cell receptor (beta chain) came from a study of blood T cell repertoires in COVID-19. Study overall: Both acute and convalescent COVID-19 samples were obtained from the United States, Italy and Spain.

Per the original data handling: Researchers report that nucleated cell counts were estimated from reference gene primer amplification. TCRdb's copy holds only in-frame clones and misses some; the assay was immunoSEQ multiplex PCR. Clonal size and the V and J genes are those of that table, whereas D and trimming came from the DNA. The data show roughly 260,000 clones, around nine tenths seen once. Participants were placed into cohorts based on the clinical history they reported. What the recovered Cohort 3 donors had was two negative PCRs, clearance, or symptom resolution. Trimming at V came to 7 bases and at J to 4 bases, leaving 15 bases not matched to a gene. Germline loops: CDR1 MDHEN, CDR2 SYDVKM. CDR3 length: 16 residues.

The chain joins TRBV28 to TRBJ1-2; TRBD1 aligns across 7 bases. The TCR comes from a woman aged 18 to 35 who had recovered from COVID-19. The specimen sequenced was PBMCs or T cells enriched from blood (not recorded which). The CDR3 spells CASNRPTGRGGYGYTF. CDR3 nucleotide sequence: TGTGCCAGCAACCGGCCGACAGGGCGGGGCGGCTATGGCTACACCTTC.